Listed here are 14 T cell receptor beta chains from one sample, sequenced in a study of blood T cells in healthy people across ages. With a J-beta primer mix and a sample-barcoded 5' primer, a second PCR ran roughly 6 to 12 cycles. From the 5' RACE reads, TCRdb called clonotypes with MiXCR, one entry per CDR3 protein. The sample consists of about 1.8 million distinct CDR3 sequences, 49% of them appearing once. The sample comprised blood. The receptors derive from a woman between 40 and 50 years old in good health.

V gene TRBV6-2 or TRBV6-3 combines with J gene TRBJ2-1, with 7 bases aligning to TRBD1. Looked up from germline, CDR1 is MNHEY and CDR2 is SVGEGT. CDR3 size: 12 residues. The V segment lost 2 bases and the J segment 12 bases; nucleotides outside the gene matches: 4. CDR3 sequence reads: CASSYPDRVQFF. DNA of the CDR3: TGTGCCAGCAGTTACCCAGACAGGGTGCAGTTCTTC.

In this sample, this clonotype turned up many times. J is TRBJ2-7 and V is TRBV20-1; D remains unclear. CDR3 length: 14 residues. The V and J ends lost 0 bases and 1 base respectively, with 10 bases between them. Germline values: CDR1 DFQATT, CDR2 SNEGSKA (reference sequence). CDR3 residues: CSARDSSVSYEQYF. DNA for the CDR3: TGCAGTGCTAGAGATTCCTCGGTTTCCTACGAGCAGTACTTC.

A few counts support this clonotype. The gene calls are TRBV10-3 and TRBJ2-5; D call uncertain. Germline CDR1 is ENHRY and CDR2 is SYGVKD. The CDR3 contains 14 residues. Trimming took off 3 bases at V and 11 bases at J, with 19 bases between the two ends. CDR3 region: CAISESSRPGEQYF. CDR3 bases: TGTGCCATCAGTGAAAGTTCGCGGCCGGGTGAGCAGTACTTC.

The chain recombines TRBV24-1 with TRBJ1-1; D perhaps matches TRBD1 (6 bases). The CDR3 has 13 residues. Germline CDR1 reads KGHDR; CDR2 reads SFDVKD. The V and J ends lost 7 bases and 6 bases respectively, with 14 bases between them. The CDR3 DNA sequence: TGTGCCACCAGCAGGGGCGGGAGCGCTGAAGCTTTCTTT. Protein product: CATSRGGSAEAFF.

This clonotype was detected only a few times. This chain links TRBV27 with TRBJ2-3, with D perhaps matching TRBD2 (6 bases). Trimming left V 2 bases short and J 6 bases short, with 12 bases between. The CDR3 contains 14 residues. The germline CDR1 and CDR2 sequences are MNHEY and SMNVEV (reference sequence). CDR3 sequence (DNA): TGTGCCAGCAGTTTAATTCAGGCGGGGGATACGCAGTATTTT. This gives the protein CASSLIQAGDTQYF.

The chain couples TRBV10-2 to TRBJ1-5, with no clear D. The germline V gene encodes CDR1 WSHSY and CDR2 SAAADI. V lost 5 bases and J 7 bases, leaving 12 bases between the germline ends. This CDR3 region has 13 residues. The CDR3 sequence is CASSPILGQPQHF. In DNA, the CDR3 is TGCGCCAGCAGTCCTATCCTGGGGCAGCCCCAGCATTTT.

This rearrangement joins TRBV5-1 to TRBJ2-5, with TRBD2 as a possible D gene (6 bases). CDR3 size: 12 residues. Looked up from germline, CDR1 is SGHRS and CDR2 is YFSETQ. Trimming removed 3 bases at V and 11 bases at J, with 14 bases between. CDR3 protein: CASSSTRAEQYF. The CDR3 coding sequence is TGCGCCAGCAGCTCGACTAGAGCTGAGCAGTACTTC.

This clonotype has just a few counts. V gene TRBV6-1 combines with J gene TRBJ2-7; D is tentatively TRBD1 or TRBD2 (5 bases each). This CDR3 is built from 12 residues. V was shortened by 6 bases and J by 5 bases, with 11 bases between the two germline ends. Germline CDR1 MNHNS, CDR2 SASEGT. CDR3 nucleotides: TGTGCCAGCAGCCCGTTGGGGGACGAGCAGTACTTC. Amino acids: CASSPLGDEQYF.

The rearrangement joins TRBV12-3 or TRBV12-4 to TRBJ2-1, with D perhaps assigned TRBD1 or TRBD2 (5 bases each). CDR3 length: 15 amino acids. Trimming took 5 bases from V and 2 from J, leaving 13 bases between them. The CDR3 sequence: CASSPGAEAYNEQFF. CDR3 nucleotide sequence: TGTGCCAGCAGTCCCGGGGCCGAGGCCTACAATGAGCAGTTCTTC.

This chain joins TRBV20-1 and TRBJ1-1; D is unclear. Trimming stripped 3 bases from V and 4 bases from J, with 9 bases between. The CDR3 length is 12 residues. Germline V gene data show CDR1 as DFQATT and CDR2 as SNEGSKA (reference sequence). CDR3 region: CSASEGITEAFF. DNA for the CDR3: TGCAGTGCTAGCGAGGGTATCACTGAAGCTTTCTTT.

The chain combines TRBV5-1 with TRBJ2-7; no definite D call. The CDR3 runs to 16 residues. V was shortened by 3 bases and J by 2 bases, with 18 bases between the two germline ends. The V gene's germline CDR1 is SGHRS and CDR2 YFSETQ. CDR3 in DNA: TGCGCCAGCAGCTCGACGACTGTTGAACCTACCTACGAGCAGTACTTC. It codes for CASSSTTVEPTYEQYF.

This CDR3 is CASSLLGQGVGDEQFF. CDR3 nucleotide sequence: TGCGCCAGCAGCTTGTTGGGACAGGGGGTTGGGGATGAGCAGTTCTTC. The chain combines TRBV5-1 with TRBJ2-1; TRBD1 matches at 11 bases. This CDR3 contains 16 residues. V was clipped by 1 base and J by 8 bases; unmatched bases: 8. Germline loops: CDR1 SGHRS, CDR2 YFSETQ.

The rearrangement links TRBV24-1 to TRBJ1-5, with D unclear. Trimming cost V 3 bases and J 7 bases, with 3 bases left between them. Germline V gene data show CDR1 as KGHDR and CDR2 as SFDVKD. This CDR3 is 11 amino acids long. CDR3 in amino acids: CATSDPQPQHF. CDR3 coding DNA: TGTGCCACCAGTGATCCGCAGCCCCAGCATTTT.

This clonotype has a count of ten or more. The chain is built from TRBV5-1 and TRBJ2-7, with 9 bases aligning to TRBD1. The length of the CDR3 is 14 residues. The V gene's germline CDR1 is SGHRS and CDR2 YFSETQ. The V and J ends lost 2 bases and 5 bases, in that order; junction bases with no gene match: 5. CDR3: CASSFRDRENEQYF. The CDR3 bases are TGCGCCAGCAGCTTCCGGGACAGGGAGAACGAGCAGTACTTC.